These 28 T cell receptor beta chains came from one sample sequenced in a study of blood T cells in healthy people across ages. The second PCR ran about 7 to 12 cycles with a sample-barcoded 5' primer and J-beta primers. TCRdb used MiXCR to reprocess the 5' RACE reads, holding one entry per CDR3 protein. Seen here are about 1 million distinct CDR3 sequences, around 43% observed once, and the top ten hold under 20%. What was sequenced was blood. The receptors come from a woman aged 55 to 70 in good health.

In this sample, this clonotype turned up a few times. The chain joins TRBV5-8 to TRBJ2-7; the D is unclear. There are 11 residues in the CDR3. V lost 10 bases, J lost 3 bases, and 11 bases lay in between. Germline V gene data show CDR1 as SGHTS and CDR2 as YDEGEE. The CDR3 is CAPGQYYEQYF. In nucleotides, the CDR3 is TGTGCCCCGGGTCAATACTACGAGCAGTACTTC. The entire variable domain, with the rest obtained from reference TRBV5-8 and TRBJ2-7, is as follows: EAGVTQSPTHLIKTRGQQATLRCSPISGHTSVYWYQQALGLGLQFLLWYDEGEERNRGNFPPRFSGRQFPNYSSELNVNALELEDSALYLCAPGQYYEQYFGPGTRLTVT.

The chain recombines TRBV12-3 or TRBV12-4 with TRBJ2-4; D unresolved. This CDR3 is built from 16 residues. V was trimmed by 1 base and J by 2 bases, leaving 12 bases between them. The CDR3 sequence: CASSLVLGDPKNIQYF. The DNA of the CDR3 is TGTGCCAGCAGTTTAGTCCTAGGTGATCCCAAAAACATTCAGTACTTC.

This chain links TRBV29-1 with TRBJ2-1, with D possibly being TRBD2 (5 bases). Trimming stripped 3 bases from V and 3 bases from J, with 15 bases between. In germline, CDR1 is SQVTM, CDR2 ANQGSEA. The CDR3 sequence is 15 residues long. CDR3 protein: CSVEEGAGRYNEQFF. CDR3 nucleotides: TGCAGCGTTGAGGAAGGCGCGGGCCGCTACAATGAGCAGTTCTTC.

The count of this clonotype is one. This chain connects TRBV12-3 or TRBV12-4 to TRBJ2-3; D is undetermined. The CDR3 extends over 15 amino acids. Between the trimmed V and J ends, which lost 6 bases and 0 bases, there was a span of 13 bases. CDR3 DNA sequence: TGTGCCAGCAGCCTTACTCGTTCTAGCACAGATACGCAGTATTTT. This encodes CASSLTRSSTDTQYF.

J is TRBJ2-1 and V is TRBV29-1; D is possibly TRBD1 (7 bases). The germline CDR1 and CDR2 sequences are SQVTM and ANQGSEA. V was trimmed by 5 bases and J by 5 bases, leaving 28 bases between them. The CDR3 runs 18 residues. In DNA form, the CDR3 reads TGCAGCGTTCTCGAGCAGGGGGTGTCTACTAGCACGGACAATGAGCAGTTCTTC. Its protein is CSVLEQGVSTSTDNEQFF.

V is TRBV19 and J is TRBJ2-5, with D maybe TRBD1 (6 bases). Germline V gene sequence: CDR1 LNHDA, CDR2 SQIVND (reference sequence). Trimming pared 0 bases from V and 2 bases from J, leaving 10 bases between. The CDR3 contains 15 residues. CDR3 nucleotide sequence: TGTGCCAGTAGTATAGAGACAGGAGCGCAAGAGACCCAGTACTTC. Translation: CASSIETGAQETQYF.

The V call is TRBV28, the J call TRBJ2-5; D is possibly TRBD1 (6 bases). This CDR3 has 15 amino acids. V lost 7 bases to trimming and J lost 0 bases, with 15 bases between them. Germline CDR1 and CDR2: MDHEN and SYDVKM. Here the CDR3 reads CASTSARGYQETQYF. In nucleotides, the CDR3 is TGTGCCAGCACTTCAGCGAGGGGGTACCAAGAGACCCAGTACTTC.

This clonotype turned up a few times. DNA of the CDR3: TGTGCCAGCAGCGTGGTCGGCGGGGGAAATGAGCAGTTCTTC. This gives the protein CASSVVGGGNEQFF. This chain connects TRBV5-6 to TRBJ2-1; 7 bases line up with TRBD2. CDR1 SGHDT and CDR2 YYEEEE come from the germline V gene. The CDR3 has 14 amino acids. With 4 bases clipped from V and 7 bases from J, the junction kept 8 bases outside the gene matches.

The chain's CDR3 is CASSLDSRSYNEQFF. The CDR3 DNA reads as TGTGCCAGCAGTTTAGACTCCCGCTCCTACAATGAGCAGTTCTTC. This rearrangement joins TRBV27 to TRBJ2-1; D is unresolved. The germline gives CDR1 MNHEY, CDR2 SMNVEV (reference sequence). This CDR3 is 15 amino acids long. Trimming took 2 bases from V and 0 from J, leaving 8 bases between them.

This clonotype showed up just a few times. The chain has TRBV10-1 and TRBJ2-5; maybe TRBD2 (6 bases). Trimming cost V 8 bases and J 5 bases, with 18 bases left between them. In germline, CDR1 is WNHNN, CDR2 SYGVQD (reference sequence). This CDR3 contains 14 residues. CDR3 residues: CASSRGGDWETQYF. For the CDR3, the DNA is TGCGCCAGCTCTCGCGGAGGGGATTGGGAGACCCAGTACTTC.

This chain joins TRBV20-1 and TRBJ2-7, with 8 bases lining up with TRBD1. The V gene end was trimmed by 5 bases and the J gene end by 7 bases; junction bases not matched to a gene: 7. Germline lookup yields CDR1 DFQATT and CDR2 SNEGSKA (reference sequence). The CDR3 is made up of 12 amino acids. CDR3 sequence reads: CSAVGQVDEQYF. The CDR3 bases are TGCAGTGCTGTGGGACAGGTTGATGAGCAGTACTTC.

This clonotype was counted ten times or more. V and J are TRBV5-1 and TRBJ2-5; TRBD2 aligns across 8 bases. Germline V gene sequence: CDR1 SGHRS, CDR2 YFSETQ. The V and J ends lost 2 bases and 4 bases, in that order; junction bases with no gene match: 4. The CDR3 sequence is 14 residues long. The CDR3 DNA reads TGCGCCAGCAGCTTAAGGCTAGCGGGAGAGACCCAGTACTTC. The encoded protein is CASSLRLAGETQYF.

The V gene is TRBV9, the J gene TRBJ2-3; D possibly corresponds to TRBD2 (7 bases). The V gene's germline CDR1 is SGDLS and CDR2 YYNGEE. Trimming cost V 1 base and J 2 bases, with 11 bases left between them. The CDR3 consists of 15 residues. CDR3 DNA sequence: TGTGCCAGCAGCGTAAGCCGGGGGGCCACAGATACGCAGTATTTT. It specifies CASSVSRGATDTQYF.

The chain's CDR3 is CASSELPGLAVISEGNEQFF. The CDR3 DNA sequence: TGTGCCAGCAGTGAATTGCCCGGACTAGCGGTCATCAGCGAGGGTAATGAGCAGTTCTTC. This chain uses TRBV6-1 with TRBJ2-1; 10 positions match TRBD2. The CDR3 length is 20 residues. The germline CDR1 and CDR2 sequences are MNHNS and SASEGT. The junction had 20 bases not matched to a gene; V was cut back by 2 bases and J by 7 bases.

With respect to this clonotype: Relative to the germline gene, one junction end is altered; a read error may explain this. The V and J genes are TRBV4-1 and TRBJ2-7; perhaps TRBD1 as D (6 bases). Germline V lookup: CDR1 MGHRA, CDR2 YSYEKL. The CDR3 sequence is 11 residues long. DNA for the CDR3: TGCGTCAGCAGCCAGGGGACAGAGCAGTACTTC. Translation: CVSSQGTEQYF.

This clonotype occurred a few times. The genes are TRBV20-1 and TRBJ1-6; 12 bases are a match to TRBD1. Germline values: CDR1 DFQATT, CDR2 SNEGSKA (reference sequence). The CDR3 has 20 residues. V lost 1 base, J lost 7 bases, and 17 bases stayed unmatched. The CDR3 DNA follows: TGCAGTGCTAGAGGGCGCGGGACAGGGGGCGTTTACGAGGGGAATTCACCCCTCCACTTT. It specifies CSARGRGTGGVYEGNSPLHF.

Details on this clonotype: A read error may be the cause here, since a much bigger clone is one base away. The CDR3 spells CSMANNIQYF. CDR3 sequence (DNA): TGCAGCATGGCCAATAACATTCAGTACTTC. This chain connects TRBV29-1 to TRBJ2-4, with D unresolved. Germline V gene lookup returns CDR1 SQVTM and CDR2 ANQGSEA. The length of the CDR3 is 10 residues. The whole variable domain, filled in from reference TRBV29-1 and TRBJ2-4, reads SAVISQKPSRDICQRGTSLTIQCQVDSQVTMMFWYRQQPGQSLTLIATANQGSEATYESGFVIDKFPISRPNLTFSTLTVSNMSPEDSSIYLCSMANNIQYFGAGTRLSVL.

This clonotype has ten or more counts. The CDR3 coding sequence is TGTGCCAGCAGCTCGGGACAGGTGAACACTGAAGCTTTCTTT. It codes for CASSSGQVNTEAFF. This chain uses TRBV7-2 with TRBJ1-1; 8 positions match TRBD1. In germline, CDR1 is SGHTA, CDR2 FQGNSA. J was trimmed by 0 bases and V by 4 bases; bases with no gene match: 1. CDR3 length equals 14 residues.

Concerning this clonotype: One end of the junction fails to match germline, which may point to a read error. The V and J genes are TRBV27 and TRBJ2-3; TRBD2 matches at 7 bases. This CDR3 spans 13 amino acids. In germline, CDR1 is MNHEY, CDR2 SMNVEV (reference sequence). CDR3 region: CANSGGSGDTQYF. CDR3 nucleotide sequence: TGTGCCAACAGTGGCGGTAGCGGGGATACGCAGTATTTT.

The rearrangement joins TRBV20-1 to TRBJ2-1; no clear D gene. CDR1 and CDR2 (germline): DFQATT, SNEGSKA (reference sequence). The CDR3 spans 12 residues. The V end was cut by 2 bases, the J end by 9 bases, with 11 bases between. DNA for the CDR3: TGCAGTGCTAGAAGAGCGCAAGGTGAGCAGTTCTTC. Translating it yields CSARRAQGEQFF.

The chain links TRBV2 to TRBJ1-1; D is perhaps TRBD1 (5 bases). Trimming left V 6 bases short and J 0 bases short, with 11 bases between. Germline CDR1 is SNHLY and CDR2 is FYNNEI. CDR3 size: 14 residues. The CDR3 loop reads CASRGGSLNTEAFF. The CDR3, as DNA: TGTGCCAGCAGGGGGGGATCCCTGAACACTGAAGCTTTCTTT.

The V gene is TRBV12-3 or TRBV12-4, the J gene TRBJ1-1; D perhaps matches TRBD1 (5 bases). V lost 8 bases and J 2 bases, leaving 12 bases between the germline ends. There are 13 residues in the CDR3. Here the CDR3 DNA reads TGTGCCAGCGGCCGAAGGGACAACACTGAAGCTTTCTTT. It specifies CASGRRDNTEAFF.

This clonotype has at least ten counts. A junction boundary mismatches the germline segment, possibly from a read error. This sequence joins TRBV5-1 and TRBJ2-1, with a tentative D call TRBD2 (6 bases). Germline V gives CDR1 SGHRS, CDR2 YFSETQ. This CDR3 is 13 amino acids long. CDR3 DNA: TGTGCCAGCAGTTTAGGAGGGTTCAATGAGCAGTTCTTC. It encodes CASSLGGFNEQFF. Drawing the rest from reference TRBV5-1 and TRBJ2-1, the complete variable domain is KAGVTQTPRYLIKTRGQQVTLSCSPISGHRSVSWYQQTPGQGLQFLFEYFSETQRNKGNFPGRFSGRQFSNSRSEMNVSTLELGDSALYLCASSLGGFNEQFFGPGTRLTVL.

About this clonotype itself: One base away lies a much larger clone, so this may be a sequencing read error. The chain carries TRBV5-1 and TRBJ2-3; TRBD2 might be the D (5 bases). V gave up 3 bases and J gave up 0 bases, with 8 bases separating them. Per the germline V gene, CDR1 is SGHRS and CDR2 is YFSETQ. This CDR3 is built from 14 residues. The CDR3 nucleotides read TGCGCCAGCAGCTGGGAGACTAGCACAGATACGCAGTATTTT. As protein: CASSWETSTDTQYF.

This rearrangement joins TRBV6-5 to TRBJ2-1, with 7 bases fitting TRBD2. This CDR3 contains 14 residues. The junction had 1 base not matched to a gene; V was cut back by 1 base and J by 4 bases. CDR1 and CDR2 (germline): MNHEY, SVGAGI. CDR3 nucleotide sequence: TGTGCCAGCAGTTACTACGGGAGGTACAATGAGCAGTTCTTC. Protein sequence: CASSYYGRYNEQFF.

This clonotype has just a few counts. CDR3 sequence reads: CASNPDGDSSYEQYF. The CDR3 DNA reads TGTGCCAGCAACCCGGACGGGGATAGCTCCTACGAGCAGTACTTC. The chain employs TRBV27 and TRBJ2-4, with a weak D call TRBD2 (5 bases). The assigned J gene may be wrong: the sequence end matches TRBJ2-7 better. The germline V gene has CDR1 MNHEY and CDR2 SMNVEV (reference sequence). This CDR3 contains 15 residues.

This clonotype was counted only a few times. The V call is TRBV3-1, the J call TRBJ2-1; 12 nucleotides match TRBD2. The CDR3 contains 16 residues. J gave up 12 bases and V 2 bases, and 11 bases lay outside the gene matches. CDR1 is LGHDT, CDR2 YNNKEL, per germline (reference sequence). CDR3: CASSQRTTSGRLPQFF. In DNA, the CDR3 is TGTGCCAGCAGCCAAAGGACGACTAGCGGGAGACTCCCGCAGTTCTTC.

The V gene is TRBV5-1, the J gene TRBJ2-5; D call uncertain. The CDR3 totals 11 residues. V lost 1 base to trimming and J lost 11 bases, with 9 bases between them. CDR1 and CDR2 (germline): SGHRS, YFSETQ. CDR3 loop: CASSLTGSQYF. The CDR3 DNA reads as TGCGCCAGCAGCTTGACGGGCTCGCAGTACTTC.